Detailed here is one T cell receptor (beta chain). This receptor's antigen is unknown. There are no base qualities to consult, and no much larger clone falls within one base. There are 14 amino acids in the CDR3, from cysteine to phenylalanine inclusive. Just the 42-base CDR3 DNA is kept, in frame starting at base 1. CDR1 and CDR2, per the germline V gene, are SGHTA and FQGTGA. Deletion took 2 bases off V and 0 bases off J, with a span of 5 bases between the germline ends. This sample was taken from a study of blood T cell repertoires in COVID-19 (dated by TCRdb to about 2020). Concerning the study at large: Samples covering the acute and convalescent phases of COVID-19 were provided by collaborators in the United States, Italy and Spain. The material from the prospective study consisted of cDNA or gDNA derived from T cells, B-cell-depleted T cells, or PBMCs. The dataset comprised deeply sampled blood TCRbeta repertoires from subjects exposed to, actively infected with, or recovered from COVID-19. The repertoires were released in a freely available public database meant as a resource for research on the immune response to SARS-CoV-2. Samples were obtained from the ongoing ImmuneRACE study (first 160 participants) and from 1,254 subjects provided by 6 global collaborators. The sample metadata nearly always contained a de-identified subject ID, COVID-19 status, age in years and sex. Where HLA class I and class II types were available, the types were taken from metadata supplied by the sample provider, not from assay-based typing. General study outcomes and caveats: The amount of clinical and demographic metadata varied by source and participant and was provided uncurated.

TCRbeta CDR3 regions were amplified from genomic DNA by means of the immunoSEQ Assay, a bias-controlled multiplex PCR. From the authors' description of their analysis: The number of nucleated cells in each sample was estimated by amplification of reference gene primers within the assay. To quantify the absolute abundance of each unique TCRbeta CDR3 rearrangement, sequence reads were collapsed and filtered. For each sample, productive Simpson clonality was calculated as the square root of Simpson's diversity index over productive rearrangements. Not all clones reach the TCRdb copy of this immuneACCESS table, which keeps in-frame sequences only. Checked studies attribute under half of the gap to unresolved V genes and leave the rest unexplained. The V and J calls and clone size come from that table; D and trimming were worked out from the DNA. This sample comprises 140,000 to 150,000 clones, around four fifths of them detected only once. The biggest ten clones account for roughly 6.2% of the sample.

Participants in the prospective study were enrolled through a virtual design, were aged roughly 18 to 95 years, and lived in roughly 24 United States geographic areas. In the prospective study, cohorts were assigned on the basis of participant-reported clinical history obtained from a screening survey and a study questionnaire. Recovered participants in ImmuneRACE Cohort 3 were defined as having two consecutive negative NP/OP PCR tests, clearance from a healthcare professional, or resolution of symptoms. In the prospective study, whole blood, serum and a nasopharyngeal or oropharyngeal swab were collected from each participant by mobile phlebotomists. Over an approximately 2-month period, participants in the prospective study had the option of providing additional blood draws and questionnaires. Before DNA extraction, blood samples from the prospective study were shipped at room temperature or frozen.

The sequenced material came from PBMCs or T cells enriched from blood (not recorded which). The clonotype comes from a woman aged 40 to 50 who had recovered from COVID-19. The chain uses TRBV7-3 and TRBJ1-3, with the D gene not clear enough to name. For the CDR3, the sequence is CASSLSGSGNTIYF. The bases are TGTGCCAGCAGCTTATCAGGCTCTGGAAACACCATATATTTT.